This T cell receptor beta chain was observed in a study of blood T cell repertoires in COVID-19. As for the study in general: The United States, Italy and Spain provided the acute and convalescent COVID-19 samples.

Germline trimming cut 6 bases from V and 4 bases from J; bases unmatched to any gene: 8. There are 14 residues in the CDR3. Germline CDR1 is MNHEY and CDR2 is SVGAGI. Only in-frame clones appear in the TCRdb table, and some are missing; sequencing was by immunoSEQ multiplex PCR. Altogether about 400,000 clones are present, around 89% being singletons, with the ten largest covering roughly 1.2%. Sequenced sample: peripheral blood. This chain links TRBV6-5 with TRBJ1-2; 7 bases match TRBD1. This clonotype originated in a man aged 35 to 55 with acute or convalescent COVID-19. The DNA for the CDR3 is TGTGCCAGCAGCGAGGGACAGCTAGGCTATGGCTACACCTTC. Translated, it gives CASSEGQLGYGYTF.